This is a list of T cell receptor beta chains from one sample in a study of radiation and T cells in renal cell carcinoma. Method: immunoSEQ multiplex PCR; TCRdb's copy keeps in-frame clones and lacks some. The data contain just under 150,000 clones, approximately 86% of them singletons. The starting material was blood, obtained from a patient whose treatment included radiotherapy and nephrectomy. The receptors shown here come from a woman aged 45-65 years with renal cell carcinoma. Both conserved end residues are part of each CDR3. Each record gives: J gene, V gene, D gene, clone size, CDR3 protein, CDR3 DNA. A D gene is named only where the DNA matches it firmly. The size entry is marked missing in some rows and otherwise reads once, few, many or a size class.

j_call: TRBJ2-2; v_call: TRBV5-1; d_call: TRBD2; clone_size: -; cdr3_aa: CASSLESGGPNTGELFF; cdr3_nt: TGCGCCAGCAGCTTGGAATCGGGGGGGCCGAACACCGGGGAGCTGTTTTTT
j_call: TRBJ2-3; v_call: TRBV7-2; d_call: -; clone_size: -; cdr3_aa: CASSLNPQGTDTQYF; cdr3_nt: TGTGCCAGCAGCTTAAACCCACAGGGCACAGATACGCAGTATTTT
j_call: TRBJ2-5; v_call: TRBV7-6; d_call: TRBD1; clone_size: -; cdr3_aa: CASSWTGQETQYF; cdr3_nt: TGTGCCAGCAGTTGGACAGGACAAGAGACCCAGTACTTC
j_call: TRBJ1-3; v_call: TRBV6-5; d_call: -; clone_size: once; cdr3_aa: CASSYGGGVGNTIYF; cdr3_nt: TGTGCCAGCAGTTATGGGGGTGGAGTTGGAAACACCATATATTTT
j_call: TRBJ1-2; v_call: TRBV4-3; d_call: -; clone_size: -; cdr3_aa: CASSQGVSGGYTF; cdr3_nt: TGCGCCAGCAGCCAAGGCGTCTCGGGGGGCTACACCTTC
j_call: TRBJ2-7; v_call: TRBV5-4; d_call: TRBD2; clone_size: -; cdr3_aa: CASSLDPSGLYEQYF; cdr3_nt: TGTGCCAGCAGCTTGGATCCTAGCGGACTCTACGAGCAGTACTTC
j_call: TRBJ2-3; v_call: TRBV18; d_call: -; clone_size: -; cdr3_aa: CASSYGGPSTDTQYF; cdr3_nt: TGTGCCAGCTCATATGGGGGGCCTAGCACAGATACGCAGTATTTT
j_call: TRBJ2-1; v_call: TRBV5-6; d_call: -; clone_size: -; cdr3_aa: CASSIQGRNEQFF; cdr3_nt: TGTGCCAGCAGCATCCAAGGGAGGAATGAGCAGTTCTTC
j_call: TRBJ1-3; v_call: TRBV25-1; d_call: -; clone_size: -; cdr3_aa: CASSDWGLGSGNTIYF; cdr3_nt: TGTGCCAGCAGTGATTGGGGATTAGGCTCTGGAAACACCATATATTTT
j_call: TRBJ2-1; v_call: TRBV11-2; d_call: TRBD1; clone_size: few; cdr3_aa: CASSGTGVNEQFF; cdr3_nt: TGTGCCAGCAGCGGGACAGGGGTCAATGAGCAGTTCTTC
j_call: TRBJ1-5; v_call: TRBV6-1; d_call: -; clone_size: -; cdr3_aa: CAGRGSVYQPQHF; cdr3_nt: TGTGCCGGTCGGGGGTCAGTTTATCAGCCCCAGCATTTT
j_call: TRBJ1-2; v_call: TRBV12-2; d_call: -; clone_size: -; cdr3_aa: CASRLQGVFYGYTF; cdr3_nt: TGTGCAAGTCGCTTACAGGGGGTATTTTATGGCTACACCTTC
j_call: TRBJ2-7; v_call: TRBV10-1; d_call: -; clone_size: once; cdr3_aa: CASSEFRTPAYEQYF; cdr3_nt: TGCGCCAGCAGTGAGTTTCGGACGCCGGCCTACGAGCAGTACTTC
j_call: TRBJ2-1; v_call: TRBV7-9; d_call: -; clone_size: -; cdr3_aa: CASSTPGGRGHRVF; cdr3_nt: TGTGCCAGCAGCACCCCTGGGGGACGGGGACACAGGGTCTTC
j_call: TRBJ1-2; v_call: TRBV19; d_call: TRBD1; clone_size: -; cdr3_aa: CASSEPGQGADGYTF; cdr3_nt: TGTGCCAGTAGTGAACCGGGACAGGGGGCTGATGGCTACACCTTC
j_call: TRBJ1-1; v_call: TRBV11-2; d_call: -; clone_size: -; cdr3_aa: CASSPSTGNTEAFF; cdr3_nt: TGTGCCAGCAGCCCCTCGACAGGGAACACTGAAGCTTTCTTT
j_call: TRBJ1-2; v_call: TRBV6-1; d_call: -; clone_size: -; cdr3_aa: CASSEYPGGASHTF; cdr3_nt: TGTGCCAGCAGTGAATACCCGGGGGGCGCGAGCCACACCTTC
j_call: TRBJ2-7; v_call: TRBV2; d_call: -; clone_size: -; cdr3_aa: CASITTGGSEQYF; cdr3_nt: TGTGCCAGCATTACGACAGGAGGGTCCGAGCAGTACTTC
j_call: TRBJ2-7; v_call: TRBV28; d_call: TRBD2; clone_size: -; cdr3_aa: CASSREGYEQYF; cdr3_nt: TGTGCCAGCAGTCGGGAGGGGTACGAGCAGTACTTC
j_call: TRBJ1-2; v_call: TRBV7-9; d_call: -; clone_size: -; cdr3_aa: CASSLPVLRGYTF; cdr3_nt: TGTGCCAGCAGCCTCCCCGTCTTACGAGGCTACACCTTC